This T cell receptor (beta chain) was sequenced during a study of CD8+CD57+ T cells in acquired aplastic anemia. Whole-study context: An average of roughly 3 ug of DNA was obtained from sorted CD4+ and CD8+ cells. Healthy donor sequencing depth: some 10 million CD4+, under 14 million CD8+ reads.

Using genomic DNA as the template, TCR beta VDJ and CDR3 profiling was carried out. TCRdb independently ran MiXCR on the reads; one entry per CDR3 protein. Of about 210,000 distinct CDR3 sequences listed, approximately 35% were seen once; the top ten hold around 1.1%. Study results and caveats: With respect to CD8+ Simpson's diversity, patients and controls did not differ significantly. Patients and controls had in common around 29 CD8+ CDR3 sequences.

In this sample, this clonotype turned up many times. Its antigen remains unknown. The germline gives CDR1 SNHLY, CDR2 FYNNEI. The CDR3 is 15 residues long. J gave up 2 bases and V 7 bases, and 8 bases lay outside the gene matches. The sample consisted of sorted CD4+, CD8+, or CD8+CD57+ T cells (not recorded which) from PBMCs. V gene TRBV2 combines with J gene TRBJ2-1; 7 positions match TRBD1. The TCR was taken from a human donor in good health, serving as a control. The CDR3 is CASTRDRGTYNEQFF. The CDR3, as DNA: TGTGCCAGCACTAGGGACAGAGGGACCTACAATGAGCAGTTCTTC.